These T cell receptor beta chains were read from a single sample in a study of spatial heterogeneity in lung cancer. TCRdb processed the 5' RACE reads anew with MiXCR; each CDR3 protein has one entry. The profile covers 65,000 to 85,000 distinct CDR3 sequences, with roughly a fifth appearing a single time and around 6.6% taken by the ten largest. This sample comprised PBMCs, obtained at surgery. The receptor set was obtained from a male donor with early-stage non-small cell lung cancer. The CDR3 runs from the conserved cysteine through the conserved F or W. Each record gives: J gene, V gene, clone size, D gene, CDR3 protein, CDR3 DNA. A D gene is named only where the DNA matches it firmly. Expanded clones are given a class, and other clones once, few, many or no size at all.

TRBJ2-3 | TRBV7-3 | . | TRBD1 | CASSSTGGDTQYF | TGTGCCAGCAGCTCGACAGGGGGCGATACGCAGTATTTT
TRBJ2-2 | TRBV21-1 | few | . | CASSKPRTNTGELFF | TGTGCCAGCAGCAAACCTCGGACCAACACCGGGGAGCTGTTTTTT
TRBJ1-2 | TRBV5-6 | . | . | CASSIGTATGYTF | TGTGCCAGCAGCATCGGGACTGCAACCGGCTACACCTTC
TRBJ2-5 | TRBV24-1 | many | TRBD2 | CATSDSGVLETQYF | TGTGCCACCAGTGATAGCGGGGTTTTAGAGACCCAGTACTTC
TRBJ2-7 | TRBV7-2 | . | . | CASSLEEHYEQYF | TGTGCCAGCAGCTTAGAAGAACATTACGAGCAGTACTTC
TRBJ1-6 | TRBV10-3 | . | TRBD1 | CAISGDRENSPLHF | TGTGCCATCAGTGGGGACAGGGAGAATTCACCCCTCCACTTT
TRBJ1-4 | TRBV6-1 | . | . | CASSERRGLATNEKLFF | TGTGCCAGCAGTGAACGCAGGGGTCTTGCAACTAATGAAAAACTGTTTTTT
TRBJ2-1 | TRBV6-2/TRBV6-3 | . | . | CASRKGGSYNEQFF | TGTGCCAGCAGGAAGGGGGGCTCCTACAATGAGCAGTTCTTC
TRBJ1-5 | TRBV7-2 | few | . | CASSGGPNQPQHF | TGTGCCAGCAGCGGAGGGCCTAATCAGCCCCAGCATTTT
TRBJ1-2 | TRBV3-1 | . | . | CASSQRTRPLANYGYTF | TGTGCCAGCAGCCAAAGGACACGACCTTTGGCTAACTATGGCTACACCTTC
TRBJ2-2 | TRBV12-3/TRBV12-4 | . | . | CASSWTDGREELFF | TGTGCCAGCAGTTGGACAGACGGCAGGGAGGAGCTGTTTTTT
TRBJ2-3 | TRBV5-1 | . | TRBD1 | CASSSGQPVTDTQYF | TGCGCCAGCAGTTCGGGACAGCCAGTAACAGATACGCAGTATTTT
TRBJ1-6 | TRBV21-1 | many | . | CASSKVKRGQSSPLHF | TGTGCCAGCAGCAAAGTAAAGAGGGGACAGAGTTCACCCCTCCACTTT
TRBJ2-3 | TRBV9 | . | . | CASSPLAGDSTDTQYF | TGTGCCAGCAGCCCACTAGCTGGGGACAGCACAGATACGCAGTATTTT
TRBJ2-1 | TRBV7-2 | . | TRBD1 | CASRKGIVTGASNEQFF | TGTGCCAGCAGGAAGGGCATCGTGACAGGGGCCTCTAATGAGCAGTTCTTC
TRBJ2-1 | TRBV6-1 | few | . | CASSEDAGSGNEQFF | TGTGCCAGCAGTGAAGATGCAGGGAGTGGAAATGAGCAGTTCTTC
TRBJ2-7 | TRBV28 | once | . | CASRPGQNIYEQYF | TGTGCCAGCAGGCCTGGACAAAATATCTACGAGCAGTACTTC
TRBJ2-1 | TRBV7-9 | . | TRBD1 | CASSLPGQYEQFF | TGTGCCAGCAGCTTACCGGGACAGTATGAGCAGTTCTTC
TRBJ1-1 | TRBV5-1 | few | . | CASSLSVLDRAFF | TGCGCCAGCAGCTTGAGCGTTCTGGACCGAGCTTTCTTT
TRBJ1-5 | TRBV7-9 | many | . | CASSRQNNQPQHF | TGTGCCAGCAGCCGACAGAACAATCAGCCCCAGCATTTT
TRBJ1-5 | TRBV20-1 | . | . | CSASAEQGRNQPQHF | TGCAGTGCTAGTGCAGAACAGGGCCGCAATCAGCCCCAGCATTTT
TRBJ2-2 | TRBV11-1 | few | . | CASSPGLSSGELFF | TGTGCCAGCAGCCCTGGACTTTCCTCCGGGGAGCTGTTTTTT
TRBJ1-1 | TRBV5-1 | . | TRBD1 | CASSPDRVLNTEAFF | TGCGCCAGCAGCCCGGACAGGGTATTAAACACTGAAGCTTTCTTT
TRBJ2-7 | TRBV27 | once | TRBD2 | CASRLGLAGLYEQYF | TGTGCCAGCAGGCTAGGACTAGCGGGTCTCTACGAGCAGTACTTC
TRBJ2-1 | TRBV18 | . | . | CASSQTGSYNEQFF | TGTGCCAGCTCACAAACAGGTTCCTACAATGAGCAGTTCTTC
TRBJ2-5 | TRBV6-2/TRBV6-3 | many | . | CASSYSEEVNQETQYF | TGTGCCAGCAGTTACTCAGAGGAAGTTAACCAAGAGACCCAGTACTTC
TRBJ1-4 | TRBV24-1 | once | TRBD1 | CATSDRSTGANEKLFF | TGTGCCACCAGTGATCGTTCGACAGGGGCTAATGAAAAACTGTTTTTT